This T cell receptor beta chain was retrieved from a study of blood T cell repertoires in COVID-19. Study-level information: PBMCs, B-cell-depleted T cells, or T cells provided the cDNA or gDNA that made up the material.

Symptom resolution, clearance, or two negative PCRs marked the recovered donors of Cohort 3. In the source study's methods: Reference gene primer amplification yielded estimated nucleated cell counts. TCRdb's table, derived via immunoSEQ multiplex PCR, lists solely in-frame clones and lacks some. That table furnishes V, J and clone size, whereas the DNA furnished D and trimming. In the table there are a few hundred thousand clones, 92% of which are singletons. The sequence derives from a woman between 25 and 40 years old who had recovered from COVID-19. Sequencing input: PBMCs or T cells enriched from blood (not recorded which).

CDR3 region: CASSYGAGAVETQYF. DNA of the CDR3: TGTGCCAGCAGTTACGGTGCGGGAGCGGTGGAGACCCAGTACTTC. This sequence joins TRBV6-5 and TRBJ2-5, with TRBD2 matching over 7 bases. Per germline, CDR1 MNHEY and CDR2 SVGAGI. The CDR3 spans 15 residues. The V gene end was trimmed by 2 bases and the J gene end by 5 bases; junction bases not matched to a gene: 8.